This entry lists 20 T cell receptor beta chains sequenced from one sample in a study of OX40 agonist ivuxolimab in advanced cancers. Using immunoSEQ multiplex PCR, the repertoire was profiled, and TCRdb retains in-frame clones only, with some absent. The repertoire holds tens of thousands of clones, 81% seen once, with about 20% in the top ten. The sample consisted of CD4+ or CD8+ T cells sorted from blood, taken in a trial of the OX40 agonist ivuxolimab. The origin of the receptors is an adult with an advanced solid tumor such as melanoma, head and neck, liver or kidney cancer.

The chain recombines TRBV6-5 with TRBJ2-2; 8 bases map to TRBD2. CDR1 and CDR2 from the germline V gene are MNHEY and SVGAGI. The V segment lost 4 bases and the J segment 4 bases; nucleotides outside the gene matches: 8. CDR3 length: 16 residues. The CDR3 reads CASSSRGGASTGELFF. As DNA, the CDR3 is TGTGCCAGCAGTTCCCGGGGGGGGGCGAGCACCGGGGAGCTGTTTTTT.

V gene TRBV7-9 combines with J gene TRBJ1-6; D ambiguous. The CDR3 spans 14 residues. Trimming pared 1 base from V and 7 bases from J, leaving 8 bases between. Germline assignment: CDR1 SEHNR and CDR2 FQNEAQ (reference sequence). CDR3 nucleotides: TGTGCCAGCAGCTTAGTGGTAGGGAATTCACCCCTCCACTTT. It specifies CASSLVVGNSPLHF.

DNA for the CDR3: TGTGCCGGGATGGACTTTATCTCCTACGAGCAGTACTTC. This translates into CAGMDFISYEQYF. The chain links TRBV6-1 to TRBJ2-7; D possibly corresponds to TRBD2 (5 bases). From germline, CDR1 is MNHNS and CDR2 SASEGT. The CDR3 is 13 amino acids. V was shortened by 11 bases and J by 0 bases, with 14 bases between the two germline ends.

The chain combines TRBV28 with TRBJ1-3, with D possibly matching TRBD1 (5 bases). The CDR3 is 13 residues long. V lost 6 bases and J lost 3, with 9 bases in between. Germline V gene sequence: CDR1 MDHEN, CDR2 SYDVKM. For the CDR3, the DNA is TGTGCCAGCAGAAGGACATTTGGAAACACCATATATTTT. It is translated as CASRRTFGNTIYF.

This chain uses TRBV7-8 with TRBJ1-2, with D possibly being TRBD1 (6 bases). V lost 5 bases to trimming and J lost 2 bases, with 18 bases between them. Germline assignment: CDR1 SGHVS and CDR2 FQNEAQ. The length of the CDR3 is 16 residues. The CDR3 spells CASSPLVIQGNYGYTF. CDR3 sequence (DNA): TGTGCCAGCAGCCCACTTGTAATACAGGGAAACTATGGCTACACCTTC.

The J gene is TRBJ2-2, the V gene TRBV9; 7 bases are shared with TRBD1. The CDR3 totals 14 residues. The V and J ends lost 3 bases and 6 bases, in that order; junction bases with no gene match: 5. Germline values: CDR1 SGDLS, CDR2 YYNGEE. In nucleotides, the CDR3 is TGTGCCAGCAGCGAGCCCGGGACAGCCGGGGAGCTGTTTTTT. Amino acids: CASSEPGTAGELFF.

J is TRBJ2-2 and V is TRBV4-3, with D hard to call. CDR1 and CDR2 (germline): LGHNA, YSLEER. This CDR3 is 12 amino acids long. Trimming cost V 3 bases and J 6 bases, with 5 bases left between them. The CDR3 sequence: CASSHPAGELFF. The CDR3 region has the DNA TGCGCCAGCAGCCATCCCGCCGGGGAGCTGTTTTTT.

The CDR3 here is CASSYSAATDEQYF. The CDR3 region has the DNA TGTGCCAGCAGTTACTCGGCAGCCACAGACGAGCAGTACTTC. The V and J genes are TRBV6-6 and TRBJ2-7, with unresolved D. The CDR3 runs to 14 residues. V lost 0 bases, J lost 5 bases, and 11 bases lay in between. Germline CDR1 and CDR2: MNHNY and SVGAGI (reference sequence).

This chain's CDR3 is CASSVAKDTYEQYF. The CDR3 nucleotides are TGTGCCAGCAGCGTAGCTAAGGATACCTACGAGCAGTACTTC. The V gene is TRBV9, the J gene TRBJ2-7; D is ambiguous. CDR1 is SGDLS and CDR2 is YYNGEE in the germline V gene. The V end lost 0 bases, the J end lost 2 bases, and 9 bases lay between the germline ends. The CDR3 loop spans 14 amino acids.

V and J are TRBV9 and TRBJ2-1; a possible D gene is TRBD2 (8 bases). This CDR3 is built from 17 residues. V lost 3 bases to trimming and J lost 9 bases, with 25 bases between them. CDR1 is SGDLS and CDR2 is YYNGEE in the germline V gene. This chain's CDR3 is CASSAQGGGGSFGEQFF. As DNA, the CDR3 is TGTGCCAGCAGCGCCCAGGGGGGCGGGGGGTCCTTCGGTGAGCAGTTCTTC.

The V gene is TRBV4-1, the J gene TRBJ1-2; no clear D. Germline V CDR1 and CDR2: MGHRA, YSYEKL. CDR3 length equals 15 residues. Trimming left V 4 bases short and J 2 bases short, with 14 bases between. The CDR3 protein is CASSLLEAGNYGYTF. The CDR3 region has the DNA TGCGCCAGCAGCCTACTGGAAGCGGGAAACTATGGCTACACCTTC.

This clone was observed a single time. V and J are TRBV7-2 and TRBJ2-3; D gene uncertain. Germline V gene sequence: CDR1 SGHTA, CDR2 FQGNSA. CDR3 length: 15 amino acids. Trimming took off 1 base at V and 2 bases at J, with 10 bases between the two ends. CDR3 DNA: TGTGCCAGCAGCTTAGTCCCCACCCACACAGATACGCAGTATTTT. Its translation: CASSLVPTHTDTQYF. Using reference TRBV7-2 and TRBJ2-3 for the parts outside the CDR3, the full variable domain is GAGVSQSPSNKVTEKGKDVELRCDPISGHTALYWYRQSLGQGLEFLIYFQGNSAPDKSGLPSDRFSAERTGGSVSTLTIQRTQQEDSAVYLCASSLVPTHTDTQYFGPGTRLTVL.

The rearrangement uses TRBV9 and TRBJ2-6; D call uncertain. CDR1 and CDR2 (germline): SGDLS, YYNGEE. The CDR3 spans 14 residues. V lost 4 bases and J lost 2, with 7 bases in between. Written as DNA, the CDR3 is TGTGCCAGCAGCCCATCCGCTGGGGCCAACGTCCTGACTTTC. Its translation is CASSPSAGANVLTF. The variable domain in full, with the rest retrieved from reference TRBV9 and TRBJ2-6, is DSGVTQTPKHLITATGQRVTLRCSPRSGDLSVYWYQQSLDQGLQFLIQYYNGEERAKGNILERFSAQQFPDLHSELNLSSLELGDSALYFCASSPSAGANVLTFGAGSRLTVL.

The chain carries TRBV19 and TRBJ2-7; 12 bases are shared with TRBD1. This CDR3 spans 16 amino acids. V lost 3 bases to trimming and J lost 7 bases; unmatched junction nucleotides: 10. Germline loops: CDR1 LNHDA, CDR2 SQIVND (reference sequence). The CDR3 is CASSMSGTGGAEEQYF. The CDR3, as DNA: TGTGCCAGTAGTATGTCCGGGACAGGGGGCGCGGAGGAGCAGTACTTC.

This rearrangement joins TRBV7-6 to TRBJ2-1, with TRBD2 matching 13 bases. Looked up from germline, CDR1 is SGHVS and CDR2 is FNYEAQ. J gave up 7 bases and V 1 base, and 7 bases lay outside the gene matches. The CDR3 extends over 17 amino acids. CDR3 DNA sequence: TGTGCCAGCAGCTTAGTAGGGGGACTAGCGGGATGGAATGAGCAGTTCTTC. Amino acid sequence: CASSLVGGLAGWNEQFF.

J is TRBJ2-7 and V is TRBV7-9; 7 bases match TRBD1. The V and J ends lost 5 bases and 5 bases, in that order; junction bases with no gene match: 9. Germline V gene data show CDR1 as SEHNR and CDR2 as FQNEAQ (reference sequence). The CDR3 spans 14 residues. The CDR3 DNA sequence: TGTGCCAGCAGCCCCAGACAGGGCCAGAACGAGCAGTACTTC. This encodes CASSPRQGQNEQYF.

This clone was detected only a few times. V is TRBV27 and J is TRBJ2-7; tentative D call: TRBD1 (6 bases). CDR1 and CDR2 (germline): MNHEY, SMNVEV (reference sequence). Between the trimmed V and J ends, which lost 5 bases and 2 bases, there was a span of 10 bases. The length of the CDR3 is 13 residues. CDR3 DNA sequence: TGTGCCAGCAGTCCGTCAGGGGCCTACGAGCAGTACTTC. Translating it yields CASSPSGAYEQYF.

The CDR3 reads CASSPEGTGPYNEQFF. The CDR3 coding sequence is TGTGCCAGCAGCCCCGAAGGGACGGGCCCCTACAATGAGCAGTTCTTC. V gene TRBV11-3 combines with J gene TRBJ2-1, with D perhaps matching TRBD1 or TRBD2 (5 bases each). V lost 5 bases and J 2 bases, leaving 16 bases between the germline ends. The CDR3 runs 16 residues. Germline V gene sequence: CDR1 SGHNT, CDR2 YENEEA.

This clone has a handful of counts. V gene TRBV5-1 combines with J gene TRBJ2-7; TRBD1 matches at 8 bases. The CDR3 spans 15 residues. Germline assignment: CDR1 SGHRS and CDR2 YFSETQ. After removal of 5 bases from V and 4 bases from J, the junction contained 11 bases not matched to a gene. The CDR3 DNA reads as TGCGCCAGCAGTTTCGACAGGGGAGATATGTACGAGCAGTACTTC. It translates to CASSFDRGDMYEQYF.

Sample share makes this clone medium-sized. The same CDR3 also results from other DNA sequences found in this sample. The gene calls are TRBV14 and TRBJ2-3; unclear D gene. The CDR3 has 14 amino acids. The V and J ends lost 1 base and 3 bases respectively, with 8 bases between them. Per germline, CDR1 SGHDN and CDR2 FVKESK. The CDR3 region is CASSQGRHTDTQYF. CDR3 in DNA: TGTGCCAGCAGCCAAGGGCGCCATACAGATACGCAGTATTTT. The entire variable domain, with the rest obtained from reference TRBV14 and TRBJ2-3, is as follows: EAGVTQFPSHSVIEKGQTVTLRCDPISGHDNLYWYRRVMGKEIKFLLHFVKESKQDESGMPNNRFLAERTGGTYSTLKVQPAELEDSGVYFCASSQGRHTDTQYFGPGTRLTVL.